This T cell receptor (beta chain) comes out of a study of OX40 agonist ivuxolimab in advanced cancers. Study at large: Previous treatment with anti-PD-1, anti-PD-L1 or anti-CTLA-4 therapy was allowed; about 37% had received some.

Study-wide results and caveats: Both CD4+ and CD8+ T cell populations in blood had undergone clonal expansion by week 6 at 0.1 to 3.0 mg/kg. Mean expanded clone counts were higher in CD8+ than CD4+ T cells.

Trimming removed 1 base at V and 6 bases at J, with 4 bases between. This CDR3 comprises 12 residues. Germline V gene lookup returns CDR1 SEHNR and CDR2 FQNEAQ (reference sequence). Clones were sequenced by immunoSEQ multiplex PCR, and TCRdb holds only the in-frame ones, with some missing. The sample yields some 95,000 clones, around 85% seen once. In its sample, this clone was seen once. The antigen is undetermined. This chain links TRBV7-9 with TRBJ2-1; the D is unclear. The specimen was CD4+ or CD8+ T cells sorted from blood, collected in a trial of the OX40 agonist ivuxolimab. The clonotype comes from an adult with an advanced solid tumor such as melanoma, head and neck, liver or kidney cancer. CDR3 loop: CASSLDLNEQFF. The CDR3 DNA sequence: TGTGCCAGCAGCTTAGACCTCAATGAGCAGTTCTTC.